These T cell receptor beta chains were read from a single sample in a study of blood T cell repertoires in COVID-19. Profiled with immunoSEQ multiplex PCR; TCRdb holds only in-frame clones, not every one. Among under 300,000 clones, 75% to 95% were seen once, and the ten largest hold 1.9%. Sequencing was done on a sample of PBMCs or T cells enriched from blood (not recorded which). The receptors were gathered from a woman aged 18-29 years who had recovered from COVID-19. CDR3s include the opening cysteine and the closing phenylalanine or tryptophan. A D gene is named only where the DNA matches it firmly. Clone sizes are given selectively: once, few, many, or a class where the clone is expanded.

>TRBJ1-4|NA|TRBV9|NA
CASSVGGGVLTNEKLFF
TGTGCCAGCAGCGTAGGAGGGGGGGTATTAACTAATGAAAAACTGTTTTTT
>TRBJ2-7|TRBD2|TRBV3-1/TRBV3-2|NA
CASSRAGVGSYEQYF
TGTGCCAGCAGCCGAGCGGGAGTGGGCTCCTACGAGCAGTACTTC
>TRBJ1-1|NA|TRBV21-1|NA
CASRAGKNTEAFF
TGTGCCAGCAGGGCAGGCAAGAACACTGAAGCTTTCTTT
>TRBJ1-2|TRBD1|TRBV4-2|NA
CASSQDVGQNNYGYTF
TGTGCCAGCAGCCAAGATGTGGGACAGAATAACTATGGCTACACCTTC
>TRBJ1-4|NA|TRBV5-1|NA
CASSLVQGNEKLFF
TGCGCCAGCAGCTTGGTTCAGGGGAATGAAAAACTGTTTTTT
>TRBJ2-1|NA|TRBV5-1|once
CASRTNNEQFF
TGCGCCAGCAGGACTAACAATGAGCAGTTCTTC
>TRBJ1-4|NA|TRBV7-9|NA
CASSSNLPRGSNEKLFF
TGTGCCAGCAGCTCAAACCTACCCAGGGGTTCTAATGAAAAACTGTTTTTT
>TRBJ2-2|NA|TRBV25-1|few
CASSESSYTGELFF
TGTGCCAGCAGTGAATCTAGTTACACCGGGGAGCTGTTTTTT
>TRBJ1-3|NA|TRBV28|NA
CASSSITASSGNTIYF
TGTGCCAGCAGTTCTATAACAGCCAGCTCTGGAAACACCATATATTTT
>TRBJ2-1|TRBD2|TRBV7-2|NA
CASSGGGTYNEQFF
TGTGCCAGCAGCGGCGGGGGAACCTACAATGAGCAGTTCTTC
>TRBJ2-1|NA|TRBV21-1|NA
CASSNRRGVVEFF
TGTGCCAGCAGCAATAGGCGCGGGGTCGTAGAGTTCTTC
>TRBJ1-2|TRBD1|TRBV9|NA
CASTPDRTFYGYTF
TGTGCCAGCACCCCGGACAGGACTTTCTATGGCTACACCTTC
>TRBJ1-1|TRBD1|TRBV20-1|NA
CSASSGTGFTEAFF
TGCAGTGCTAGTTCCGGGACAGGGTTCACTGAAGCTTTCTTT
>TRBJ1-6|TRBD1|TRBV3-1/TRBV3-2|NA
CASSQRVATGVDSPLHF
TGTGCCAGCAGCCAACGGGTAGCAACAGGGGTGGATTCACCCCTCCACTTT
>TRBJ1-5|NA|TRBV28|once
CASGLGQGYQPQHF
TGTGCCAGCGGTTTAGGGCAGGGGTATCAGCCCCAGCATTTT
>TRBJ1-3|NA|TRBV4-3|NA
CASSQTSGSGNTIYF
TGCGCCAGCAGCCAAACCTCAGGGTCTGGAAACACCATATATTTT
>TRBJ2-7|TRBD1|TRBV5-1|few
CASSEQPGTGSYEQYF
TGCGCCAGCAGCGAACAACCCGGGACAGGGTCCTACGAGCAGTACTTC
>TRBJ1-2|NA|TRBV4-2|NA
CASSQEMPDSSYGYTF
TGTGCCAGCAGCCAAGAGATGCCCGACAGTTCCTATGGCTACACCTTC
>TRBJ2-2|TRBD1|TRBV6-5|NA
CASSNNRGATGELFF
TGTGCCAGCAGTAACAACAGGGGGGCCACCGGGGAGCTGTTTTTT
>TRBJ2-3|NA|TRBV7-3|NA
CASSSSGTPTDTQYF
TGTGCCAGCAGCAGTAGCGGAACCCCCACAGATACGCAGTATTTT
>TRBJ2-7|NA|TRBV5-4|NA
CASSVAPSEEYEQYF
TGTGCCAGCAGCGTAGCCCCTAGCGAAGAGTACGAGCAGTACTTC
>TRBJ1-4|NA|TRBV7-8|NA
CASSQAFFRPGNEKLFF
TGTGCCAGCAGCCAAGCGTTTTTTCGACCGGGTAATGAAAAACTGTTTTTT
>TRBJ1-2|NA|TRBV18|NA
CASSPLGGGYGYTF
TGTGCCAGCTCACCACTCGGGGGGGGTTATGGCTACACCTTC
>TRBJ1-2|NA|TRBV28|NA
CASSPQREPYGYTF
TGTGCCAGCAGTCCCCAGCGCGAGCCCTATGGCTACACCTTC
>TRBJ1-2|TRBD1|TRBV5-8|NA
CASSLSVAGGNYGYTF
TGTGCCAGCAGCTTGAGTGTGGCAGGGGGCAACTATGGCTACACCTTC
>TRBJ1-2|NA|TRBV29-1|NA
CSGAILNYGYTF
TGCAGCGGGGCAATCCTCAACTATGGCTACACCTTC
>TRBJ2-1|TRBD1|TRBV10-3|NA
CATLSRDRGNEQFF
TGTGCCACCCTGTCCCGGGACAGGGGTAATGAGCAGTTCTTC
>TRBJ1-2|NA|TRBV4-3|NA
CASSQGLRTDTSYGYTF
TGCGCCAGCAGCCAAGGCTTGCGGACAGATACTTCTTATGGCTACACCTTC
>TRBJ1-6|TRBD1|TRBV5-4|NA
CASSSRDRGPSYNSPLHF
TGTGCCAGCAGCTCTCGGGACAGGGGACCCTCCTATAATTCACCCCTCCACTTT
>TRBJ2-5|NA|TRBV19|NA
CASSSGRQETQYF
TGTGCCAGTAGCTCGGGGAGACAAGAGACCCAGTACTTC
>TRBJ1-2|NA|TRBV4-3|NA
CASKGTLRSNYGYTF
TGCGCCAGCAAAGGGACACTTAGGTCTAACTATGGCTACACCTTC
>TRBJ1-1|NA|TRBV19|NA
CASKWGGNTEAFF
TGTGCCAGTAAATGGGGGGGGAACACTGAAGCTTTCTTT
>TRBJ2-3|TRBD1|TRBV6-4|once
CASRLGTGPTDTQYF
TGTGCCAGCAGACTAGGGACAGGGCCCACCGATACGCAGTATTTT
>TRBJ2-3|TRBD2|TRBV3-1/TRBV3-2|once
CASSQEWGGADTQYF
TGTGCCAGCAGCCAAGAGTGGGGAGGGGCAGATACGCAGTATTTT
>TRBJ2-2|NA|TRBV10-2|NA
CASSDRNSNTGELFF
TGCGCCAGCAGTGACAGGAACTCGAACACCGGGGAGCTGTTTTTT
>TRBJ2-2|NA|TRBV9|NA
CASSTGTLNTGELFF
TGTGCCAGCAGCACAGGGACATTAAACACCGGGGAGCTGTTTTTT
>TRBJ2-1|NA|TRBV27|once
CASSFRGSSEQFF
TGTGCCAGCAGTTTTAGGGGCAGTAGTGAGCAGTTCTTC
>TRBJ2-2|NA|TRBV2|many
CASSEDSGELFF
TGTGCCAGCAGTGAAGATTCGGGGGAGCTGTTTTTT
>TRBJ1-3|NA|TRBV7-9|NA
CASSSYPLLSSGNTIYF
TGTGCCAGCAGCTCGTACCCCCTTCTAAGCTCTGGAAACACCATATATTTT
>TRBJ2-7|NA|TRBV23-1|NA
CASSQFLGRSYEQYF
TGCGCCAGCAGTCAATTTTTGGGCAGATCCTACGAGCAGTACTTC
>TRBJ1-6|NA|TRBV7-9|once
CASSSMRPRQGDGSPLHF
TGTGCCAGCAGCTCCATGAGGCCCCGGCAGGGCGACGGTTCACCCCTCCACTTT
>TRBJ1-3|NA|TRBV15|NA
CATSRDGVRHTIYF
TGTGCCACCAGCAGAGACGGGGTTCGACACACCATATATTTT
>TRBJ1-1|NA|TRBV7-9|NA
CASSPRTEAFF
TGTGCCAGCAGCCCGCGTACTGAAGCTTTCTTT
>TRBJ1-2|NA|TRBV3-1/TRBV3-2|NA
CASSQGGGAGYTF
TGTGCCAGCAGCCAAGGGGGGGGCGCTGGCTACACCTTC
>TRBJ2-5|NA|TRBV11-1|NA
CASSFERRPQETQYF
TGTGCCAGCAGCTTTGAGCGGAGACCGCAAGAGACCCAGTACTTC
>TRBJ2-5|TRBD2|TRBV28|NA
CASRLAGGLSRETQYF
TGTGCCAGCAGGCTAGCGGGAGGGCTCTCGAGAGAGACCCAGTACTTC
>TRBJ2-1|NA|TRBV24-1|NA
CATSEDRHEQFF
TGTGCCACCAGTGAGGACAGACATGAGCAGTTCTTC
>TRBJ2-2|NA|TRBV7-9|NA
CASSLVPGAGELFF
TGTGCCAGCAGCTTAGTGCCGGGTGCCGGGGAGCTGTTTTTT
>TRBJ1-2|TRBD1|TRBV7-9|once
CASSLGTGYGYTF
TGTGCCAGCAGCTTAGGGACAGGCTATGGCTACACCTTC
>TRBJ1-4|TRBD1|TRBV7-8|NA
CASSFRTGNEKLFF
TGTGCCAGCAGCTTCCGGACAGGGAATGAAAAACTGTTTTTT
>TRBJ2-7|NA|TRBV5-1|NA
CASSLGSTYEQYF
TGCGCCAGCAGCCTCGGGTCCACCTACGAGCAGTACTTC
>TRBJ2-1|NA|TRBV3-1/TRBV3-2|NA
CASSQGFSSYNEQFF
TGTGCCAGCAGCCAGGGCTTCAGCTCCTACAATGAGCAGTTCTTC
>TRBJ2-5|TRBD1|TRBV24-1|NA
CATSDSGTGVWETQYF
TGTGCCACCAGTGATTCCGGGACAGGGGTTTGGGAGACCCAGTACTTC
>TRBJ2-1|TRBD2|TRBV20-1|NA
CSARLAGVTFF
TGCAGTGCCAGACTAGCGGGGGTAACCTTCTTC
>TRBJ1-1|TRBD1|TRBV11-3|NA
CASRLGTGTGRLMNTEAFF
TGTGCCAGCAGGCTCGGGACAGGGACGGGCCGCCTAATGAACACTGAAGCTTTCTTT
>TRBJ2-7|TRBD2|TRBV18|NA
CASSPSTGTSYSEQYF
TGTGCCAGCTCACCTTCCACCGGGACTAGCTACTCCGAGCAGTACTTC
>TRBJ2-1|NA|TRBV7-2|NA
CASSIQGSYNEQFF
TGTGCCAGCAGCATCCAGGGCTCCTACAATGAGCAGTTCTTC
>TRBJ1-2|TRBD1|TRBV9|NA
CASTKDRTNYGYTF
TGTGCCAGCACTAAGGACAGGACTAACTATGGCTACACCTTC
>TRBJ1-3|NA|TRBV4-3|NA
CASSQDIGGANTIYF
TGCGCCAGCAGCCAAGATATCGGAGGGGCGAACACCATATATTTT
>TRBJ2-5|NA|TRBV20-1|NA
CSASMQETQYF
TGCAGTGCTAGCATGCAAGAGACCCAGTACTTC